A selection of T cell receptor beta chains follows, all from one sample in a study of T-cell memory formation after mild COVID-19. TCRdb re-analysed the 5' RACE reads in MiXCR, keeping a single row per CDR3 protein. The data contain 540,000 or so distinct CDR3 sequences, about 20% of them seen just once; the ten biggest clones take up around 12%. Sample: PBMCs or a T cell subset sorted from them (not recorded which). The origin of the receptors is an adult woman who had mild COVID-19 (a few samples of this study predate the infection). Cell type and time point are not known. Both conserved end residues are part of each CDR3. D genes are given only for firm matches. The size of a clone is reported for some rows only, either as once, few or many, or as a class for expanded clones.

v_gene	j_gene	d_gene	abundance	CDR3nt	CDR3aa
TRBV7-9	TRBJ2-1	-	-	TGTGCCAGCAGCTTGAGGCAGGGAGTGTGGGAGCAGTTCTTC	CASSLRQGVWEQFF
TRBV7-9	TRBJ2-1	-	few	TGTGCCAGCAGGAAAGAGGGAAACAATGAGCAGTTCTTC	CASRKEGNNEQFF
TRBV15	TRBJ2-1	TRBD2	-	TGTGCCACCAGCAGAGAAGCGCTAGCGGGACCCTATGAGCAGTTCTTC	CATSREALAGPYEQFF
TRBV29-1	TRBJ1-4	TRBD1	-	TGCAGCGCCCGTTCCAGGGGGGGAAGCGAAAAACTGTTTTTT	CSARSRGGSEKLFF
TRBV6-6	TRBJ1-1	-	once	TGTGCCAGCAGACCCCAAATGAACACTGAAGCTTTCTTT	CASRPQMNTEAFF
TRBV30	TRBJ2-3	TRBD2	few	TGTGCCTGGATAAGCGGGAGAGCGACAGATACGCAGTATTTT	CAWISGRATDTQYF
TRBV20-1	TRBJ2-7	TRBD1	few	TGCAGTGCTCTGACAGGGGGCTCCTACGAGCAGTACTTC	CSALTGGSYEQYF
TRBV5-1	TRBJ1-2	-	once	TGCGCCAGCAGCCTTCAGTTGACGGGGGGCTACACCTTC	CASSLQLTGGYTF
TRBV7-2	TRBJ1-1	-	few	TGTGCCAGCAGCTTAGAGGGCCTACGGAACACTGAAGCTTTCTTT	CASSLEGLRNTEAFF
TRBV10-3	TRBJ2-3	-	-	TGTGCCATCAGTTGGACTACAGGGGCCCTTACTGATACGCAGTATTTT	CAISWTTGALTDTQYF
TRBV24-1	TRBJ2-1	-	-	TGTGCCACCAGTGGCCCCAGCCGAGGGGGGACCGACACTACCCCCGAGCAGTTCTTC	CATSGPSRGGTDTTPEQFF
TRBV7-9	TRBJ2-7	TRBD1	-	TGTGCCAGCAGCTTAGCAGGGGGCGCCCCTTACGAGCAGTACTTC	CASSLAGGAPYEQYF
TRBV24-1	TRBJ2-5	TRBD2	-	TGTGCCACCAGTGACCGCCCTCCGGGACTAGGGGCCCGTACGTACTTC	CATSDRPPGLGARTYF
TRBV27	TRBJ2-4	TRBD2	few	TGTGCCAGCAGTCCCATCCTCCTTAGCGGGACCTGCCCCTTC	CASSPILLSGTCPF
TRBV19	TRBJ2-2	TRBD1	few	TGTGCCAGTAGTATTTCGACAGGGTGGCGAACCGGGGAGCTGTTTTTT	CASSISTGWRTGELFF
TRBV5-1	TRBJ1-2	-	few	TGCGCCAGCAGCCACGACTCGTACAACTATGGCTACACCTTC	CASSHDSYNYGYTF
TRBV7-9	TRBJ1-1	TRBD1	few	TGTGCCAGCAGTTTCGACCGGGACAGAAACACTGAAGCTTTCTTT	CASSFDRDRNTEAFF
TRBV5-4	TRBJ2-1	-	-	TGTGCCAGCAGCTCCGGGCCAAATTACAATGAGCAGTTCTTC	CASSSGPNYNEQFF
TRBV19	TRBJ2-3	-	few	TGTGCCAGTAGTAGGGGCCTCGGGGGAGATACGCAGTATTTT	CASSRGLGGDTQYF
TRBV6-5	TRBJ2-5	TRBD2	few	TGTGCCAGCAGTTACTCTGGCGGGAGGGCCGGTGAGACCCAGTACTTC	CASSYSGGRAGETQYF
TRBV27	TRBJ2-3	-	-	TGTGCCAGCAGTTCTGGACGTAACAGGGAAATGACAGATACGCAGTATTTT	CASSSGRNREMTDTQYF
TRBV7-9	TRBJ2-5	TRBD2	-	TGTGCCAGCAGCCGCCGACGTGTTAGCGGGAGACAAGAGACCCAGTACTTC	CASSRRRVSGRQETQYF
TRBV18	TRBJ1-2	TRBD1	-	TGTGCCAGCTCGGACACAGGGGTGCTCTATGGCTACACCTTC	CASSDTGVLYGYTF
TRBV15	TRBJ1-5	TRBD1	-	TGTGCCACCAGCGTCGACAGGGCCAGCAATCAGCCCCAGCATTTT	CATSVDRASNQPQHF
TRBV3-1	TRBJ2-2	TRBD1	few	TGTGCCAGCAGCCGCCGGGACAGGGGGCCCGGGGAGCTGTTTTTT	CASSRRDRGPGELFF
TRBV29-1	TRBJ2-2	TRBD1	many	TGCAGCGTCCCAGGGGGCACCGGGGAGCTGTTTTTT	CSVPGGTGELFF
TRBV6-1	TRBJ1-5	TRBD1	few	TGTGCCAGCAGTGAAATGGGACAGCTTAGCAATCAGCCCCAGCATTTT	CASSEMGQLSNQPQHF
TRBV7-9	TRBJ1-6	TRBD1	-	TGTGCCAGCAGCTCTGACAGGGCAGGATCACCCCTCCACTTT	CASSSDRAGSPLHF
TRBV6-5	TRBJ1-1	-	few	TGTGCCAGCAGTCCCTCGAAAGGTGAAGCTTTCTTT	CASSPSKGEAFF
TRBV12-3/TRBV12-4	TRBJ1-2	-	-	TGTGCCAGCAGTTTAGGGGGCCGGAACATCTATGGCTACACCTTC	CASSLGGRNIYGYTF
TRBV7-9	TRBJ1-3	-	-	TGTGCCAGCAGCTTAAGGGATTCTGGAAACACCATATATTTT	CASSLRDSGNTIYF
TRBV5-1	TRBJ1-2	TRBD1	-	TGCGCCAGCAGCTTGGAGCCGGGACAGGTCCGTAACTATGGCTACACCTTC	CASSLEPGQVRNYGYTF
TRBV20-1	TRBJ1-2	-	-	TGCAGTGCTAGAACGAGGGCTGGGGGCCAGGGGGGCTACACCTTC	CSARTRAGGQGGYTF
TRBV12-3/TRBV12-4	TRBJ2-3	TRBD2	-	TGTGCCAGCAGTTTGACCTCCCTTGCGGGGGGCTACACAGATACGCAGTATTTT	CASSLTSLAGGYTDTQYF
TRBV5-1	TRBJ1-2	-	-	TGCGCCAGCAGCCCACTCCTCAGAGGAGTCTATGGCTACACCTTC	CASSPLLRGVYGYTF
TRBV20-1	TRBJ2-1	-	-	TGCAGTGCTAGGGTCCTAGCAGGAAAATATGAGCAGTTCTTC	CSARVLAGKYEQFF
TRBV2	TRBJ1-6	-	few	TGTGCCAGCAGGACCGGGACGGATAATTCACCCCTCCACTTT	CASRTGTDNSPLHF
TRBV19	TRBJ2-3	-	-	TGTGCCAGTACCCAGGCAGGGTGGAGCACAGATACGCAGTATTTT	CASTQAGWSTDTQYF
TRBV29-1	TRBJ2-2	TRBD2	-	TGCAGCGTCGGACTAGCGGGAGAGTACACCGGGGAGCTGTTTTTT	CSVGLAGEYTGELFF
TRBV2	TRBJ2-2	TRBD2	few	TGTGCCAGCAGTGATGGGGGACTAGCGAACCCCCCGAACGGGGAGCTGTTTTTT	CASSDGGLANPPNGELFF
TRBV7-8	TRBJ1-5	TRBD1	-	TGTGCCAGCAGGACAGGGGCTATAGACAATCAGCCCCAGCATTTT	CASRTGAIDNQPQHF
TRBV20-1	TRBJ2-2	-	few	TGCAGTGCTAGAGATAGGAACGGGATGGGCACCGGGGAGCTGTTTTTT	CSARDRNGMGTGELFF
TRBV2	TRBJ2-7	-	-	TGTGCCAGCAGTGAGGTCCTTCCGCAGCAGTACTTC	CASSEVLPQQYF
TRBV12-3/TRBV12-4	TRBJ2-7	TRBD1	many	TGTGCCAGCAGTTTAGGGGGTTTGGGGACAGGGGAGTACGAGCAGTACTTC	CASSLGGLGTGEYEQYF
TRBV10-3	TRBJ1-1	-	few	TGTGCCATCAGTGAAAACGGACAGCCCGAAGCTTTCTTT	CAISENGQPEAFF
TRBV18	TRBJ2-3	-	-	TGTGCCAGCTCGCCAACTCGACTAGAAGCACTGGGGTATTTT	CASSPTRLEALGYF
TRBV20-1	TRBJ2-3	TRBD2	-	TGCAGTGCTAGAACCCCTGGGACTAGCGGGAACACAGATACGCAGTATTTT	CSARTPGTSGNTDTQYF
TRBV10-3	TRBJ2-7	-	few	TGTGCCATCAGTGAGTCGATCGGGGACCACGAGCAGTACTTC	CAISESIGDHEQYF
TRBV6-1	TRBJ2-7	TRBD2	few	TGTGCCAGCAGTGGACGCCGGGGGGAGGCTACGAAGCAGTACTTC	CASSGRRGEATKQYF
TRBV12-3/TRBV12-4	TRBJ1-1	-	few	TGTGCCAGCAGTTTGCCCCCTGAACAGGGGAACACTGAAGCTTTCTTT	CASSLPPEQGNTEAFF
TRBV6-1	TRBJ1-3	-	-	TGTGCCAGCAGTTCCCTAGGGGTTACCGCTGGAAACACCATATATTTT	CASSSLGVTAGNTIYF
TRBV27	TRBJ2-1	-	few	TGTGCCAGCAGTTTATGGGGGCTAAGCTCCTACAATGAGCAGTTCTTC	CASSLWGLSSYNEQFF
TRBV12-3/TRBV12-4	TRBJ1-5	-	many	TGTGCCAGCCTCAATACCCGGGGCGGGGGCGTTACCGATAGCAATCAGCCCCAGCATTTT	CASLNTRGGGVTDSNQPQHF
TRBV7-9	TRBJ2-5	-	-	TGTGCCAGCAGAACGGGGCCGGGGGAGACCCAGTACTTC	CASRTGPGETQYF
TRBV15	TRBJ2-6	-	few	TGTGCCACCAGCAGAGACTCTGGGGCCAACGTCCTGACTTTC	CATSRDSGANVLTF
TRBV20-1	TRBJ2-3	TRBD2	-	TGCAGTGCTCTCGGGACTAGCGGAAGCACAGATACGCAGTATTTT	CSALGTSGSTDTQYF
TRBV7-2	TRBJ1-1	TRBD1	-	TGTGCCAGCAGCGTCGGGACAGGGGGGGAAGCTTTCTTT	CASSVGTGGEAFF